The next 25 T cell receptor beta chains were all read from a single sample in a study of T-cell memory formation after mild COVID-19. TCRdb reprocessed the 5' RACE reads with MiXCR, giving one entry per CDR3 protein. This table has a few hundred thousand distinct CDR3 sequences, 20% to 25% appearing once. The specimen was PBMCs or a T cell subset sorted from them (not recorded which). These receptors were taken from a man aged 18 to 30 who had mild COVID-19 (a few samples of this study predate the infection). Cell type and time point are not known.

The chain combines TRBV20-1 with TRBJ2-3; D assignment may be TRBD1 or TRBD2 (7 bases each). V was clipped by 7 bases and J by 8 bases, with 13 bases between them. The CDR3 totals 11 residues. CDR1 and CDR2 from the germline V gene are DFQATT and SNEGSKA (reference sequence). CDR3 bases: TGCAGTGGCAGGGGGGGTGGTACGCAGTATTTT. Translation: CSGRGGGTQYF.

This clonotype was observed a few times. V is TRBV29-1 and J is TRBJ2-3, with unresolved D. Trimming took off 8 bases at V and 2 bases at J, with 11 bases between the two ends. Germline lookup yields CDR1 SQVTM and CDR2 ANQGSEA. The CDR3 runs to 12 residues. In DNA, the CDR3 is TGCAGCTCCCGTCCCAACACAGATACGCAGTATTTT. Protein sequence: CSSRPNTDTQYF.

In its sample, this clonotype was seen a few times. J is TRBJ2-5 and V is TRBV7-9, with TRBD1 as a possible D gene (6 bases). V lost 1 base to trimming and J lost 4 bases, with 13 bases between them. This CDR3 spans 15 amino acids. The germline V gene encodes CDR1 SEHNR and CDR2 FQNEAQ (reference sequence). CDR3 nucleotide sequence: TGTGCCAGCAGCTTAGAAGGCCAGGGGCTAGAGACCCAGTACTTC. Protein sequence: CASSLEGQGLETQYF.

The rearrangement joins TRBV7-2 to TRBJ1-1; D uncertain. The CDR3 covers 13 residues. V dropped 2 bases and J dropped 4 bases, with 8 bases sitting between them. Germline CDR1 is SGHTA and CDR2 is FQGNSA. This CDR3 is CASSLSRATEAFF. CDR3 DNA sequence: TGTGCCAGCAGCTTATCCCGGGCCACTGAAGCTTTCTTT.

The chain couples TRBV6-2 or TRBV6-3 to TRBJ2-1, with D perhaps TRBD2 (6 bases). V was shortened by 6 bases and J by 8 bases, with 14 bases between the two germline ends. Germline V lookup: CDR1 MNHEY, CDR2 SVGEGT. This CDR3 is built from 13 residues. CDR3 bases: TGTGCCAGCAGCCCCGAGCGGGTCTATGAGCAGTTCTTC. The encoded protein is CASSPERVYEQFF.

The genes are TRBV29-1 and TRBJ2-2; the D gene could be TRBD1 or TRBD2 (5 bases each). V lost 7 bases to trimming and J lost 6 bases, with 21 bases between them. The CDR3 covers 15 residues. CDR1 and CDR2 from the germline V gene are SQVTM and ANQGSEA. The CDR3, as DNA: TGCAGCGGAAGCAACCGGGACGGCGGACCCGGGGAGCTGTTTTTT. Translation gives CSGSNRDGGPGELFF.

This CDR3 reads CASTHRGGNTEAFF. The CDR3 coding sequence is TGTGCCAGCACCCATCGGGGGGGGAACACTGAAGCTTTCTTT. The chain is built from TRBV27 and TRBJ1-1, with D perhaps TRBD1 (5 bases). The germline gives CDR1 MNHEY, CDR2 SMNVEV (reference sequence). V was pared by 7 bases and J by 1 base, with 13 bases between. The CDR3 loop spans 14 amino acids.

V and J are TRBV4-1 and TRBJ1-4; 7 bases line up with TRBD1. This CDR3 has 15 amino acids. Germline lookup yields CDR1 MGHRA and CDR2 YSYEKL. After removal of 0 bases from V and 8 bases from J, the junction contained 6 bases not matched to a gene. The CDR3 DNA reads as TGCGCCAGCAGCCAAGACCCACAGGGGAGAGAAAAACTGTTTTTT. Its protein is CASSQDPQGREKLFF.

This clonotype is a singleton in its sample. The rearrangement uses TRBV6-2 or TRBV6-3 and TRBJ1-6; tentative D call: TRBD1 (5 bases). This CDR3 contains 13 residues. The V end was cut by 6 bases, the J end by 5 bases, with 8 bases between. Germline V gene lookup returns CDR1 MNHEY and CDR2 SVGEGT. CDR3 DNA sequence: TGTGCCAGCAGGGGACCGAATAATTCACCCCTCCACTTT. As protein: CASRGPNNSPLHF.

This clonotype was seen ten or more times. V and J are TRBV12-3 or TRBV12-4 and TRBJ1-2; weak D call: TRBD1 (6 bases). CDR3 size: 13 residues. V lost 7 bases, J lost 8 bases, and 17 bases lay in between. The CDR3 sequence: CASTITQGLGYTF. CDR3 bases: TGTGCCAGCACCATTACACAGGGCCTGGGCTACACCTTC.

CDR3 DNA: TGTGCCACCAGCAGACCAGAAGGGAGGGCCCCCTACGAGCAGTACTTC. Translated, it gives CATSRPEGRAPYEQYF. J is TRBJ2-7 and V is TRBV15, with 7 bases aligning to TRBD2. CDR1 is LNHNV and CDR2 is YYDKDF in the germline V gene (reference sequence). V shed 2 bases and J 2 bases; nucleotides not matched to a gene: 9. The CDR3 sequence is 16 residues long. The whole variable domain, filled in from reference TRBV15 and TRBJ2-7, reads DAMVIQNPRYQVTQFGKPVTLSCSQTLNHNVMYWYQQKSSQAPKLLFHYYDKDFNNEADTPDNFQSRRPNTSFCFLDIRSPGLGDTAMYLCATSRPEGRAPYEQYFGPGTRLTVT.

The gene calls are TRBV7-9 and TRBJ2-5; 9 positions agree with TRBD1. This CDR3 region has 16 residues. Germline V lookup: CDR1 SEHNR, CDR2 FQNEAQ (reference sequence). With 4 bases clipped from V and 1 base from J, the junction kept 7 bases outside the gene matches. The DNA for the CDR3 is TGTGCCAGCAGCTCACGGACAGGGGAACTCCAAGAGACCCAGTACTTC. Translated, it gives CASSSRTGELQETQYF.

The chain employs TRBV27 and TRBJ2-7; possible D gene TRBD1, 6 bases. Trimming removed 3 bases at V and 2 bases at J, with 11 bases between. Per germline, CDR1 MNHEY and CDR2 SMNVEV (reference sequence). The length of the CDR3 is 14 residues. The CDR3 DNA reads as TGTGCCAGCAGTTTGGGGGCTGGGGCCTACGAGCAGTACTTC. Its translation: CASSLGAGAYEQYF.

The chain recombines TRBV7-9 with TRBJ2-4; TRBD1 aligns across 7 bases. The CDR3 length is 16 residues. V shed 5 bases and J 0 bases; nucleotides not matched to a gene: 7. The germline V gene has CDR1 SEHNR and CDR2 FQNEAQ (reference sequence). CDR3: CASSPRQGVAKNIQYF. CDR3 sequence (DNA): TGTGCCAGCAGCCCCCGACAGGGAGTAGCCAAAAACATTCAGTACTTC.

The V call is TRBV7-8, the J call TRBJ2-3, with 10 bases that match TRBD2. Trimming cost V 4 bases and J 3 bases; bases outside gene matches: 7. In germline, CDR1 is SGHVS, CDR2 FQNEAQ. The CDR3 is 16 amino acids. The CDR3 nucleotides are TGTGCCAGCAGCTCGAGCGGGGGGGGTTCAACAGATACGCAGTATTTT. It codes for CASSSSGGGSTDTQYF.

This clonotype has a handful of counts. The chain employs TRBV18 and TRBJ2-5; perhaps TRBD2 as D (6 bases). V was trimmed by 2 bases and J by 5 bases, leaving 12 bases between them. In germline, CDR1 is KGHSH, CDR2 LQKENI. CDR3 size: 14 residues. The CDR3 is CASSPTAGPETQYF. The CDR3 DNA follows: TGTGCCAGCTCACCAACTGCGGGGCCGGAGACCCAGTACTTC.

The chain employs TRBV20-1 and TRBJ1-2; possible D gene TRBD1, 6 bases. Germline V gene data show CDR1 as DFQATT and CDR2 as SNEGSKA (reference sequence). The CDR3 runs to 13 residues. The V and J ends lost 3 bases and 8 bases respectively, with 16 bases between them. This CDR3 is CSASTTYRDGYTF. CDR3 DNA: TGCAGTGCTAGTACGACCTACAGGGACGGCTACACCTTC.

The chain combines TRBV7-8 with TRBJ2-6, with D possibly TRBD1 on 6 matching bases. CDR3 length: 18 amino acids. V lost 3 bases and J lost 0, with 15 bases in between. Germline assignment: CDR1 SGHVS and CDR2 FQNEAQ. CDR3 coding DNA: TGTGCCAGCAGCTTTTATCTCGGACAGCTCTCTGGGGCCAACGTCCTGACTTTC. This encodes CASSFYLGQLSGANVLTF.

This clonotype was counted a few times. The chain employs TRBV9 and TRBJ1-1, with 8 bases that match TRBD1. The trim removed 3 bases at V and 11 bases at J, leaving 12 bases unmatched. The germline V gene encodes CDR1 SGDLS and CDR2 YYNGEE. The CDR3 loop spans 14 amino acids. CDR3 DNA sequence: TGTGCCAGCAGCGCCCGCGGACAGGGTAGTGGCGCTTTCTTT. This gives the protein CASSARGQGSGAFF. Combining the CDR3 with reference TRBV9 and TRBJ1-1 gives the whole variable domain DSGVTQTPKHLITATGQRVTLRCSPRSGDLSVYWYQQSLDQGLQFLIQYYNGEERAKGNILERFSAQQFPDLHSELNLSSLELGDSALYFCASSARGQGSGAFFGQGTRLTVV.

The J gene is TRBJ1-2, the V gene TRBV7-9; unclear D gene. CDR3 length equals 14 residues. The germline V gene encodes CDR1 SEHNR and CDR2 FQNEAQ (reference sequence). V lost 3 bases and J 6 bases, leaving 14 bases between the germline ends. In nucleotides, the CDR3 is TGTGCCAGCAGCTTTGACCCCTTAAGCCATGGCTACACCTTC. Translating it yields CASSFDPLSHGYTF.

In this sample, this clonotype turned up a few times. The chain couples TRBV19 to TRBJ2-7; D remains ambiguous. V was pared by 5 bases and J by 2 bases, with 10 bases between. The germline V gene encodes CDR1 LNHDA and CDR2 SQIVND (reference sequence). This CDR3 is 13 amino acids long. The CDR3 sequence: CASSPKATYEQYF. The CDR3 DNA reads TGTGCCAGTAGTCCGAAGGCTACCTACGAGCAGTACTTC.

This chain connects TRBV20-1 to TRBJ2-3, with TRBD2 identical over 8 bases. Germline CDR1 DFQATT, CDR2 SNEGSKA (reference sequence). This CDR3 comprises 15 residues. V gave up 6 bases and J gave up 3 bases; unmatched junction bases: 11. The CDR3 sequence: CSAYVASGGTDTQYF. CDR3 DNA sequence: TGCAGTGCCTACGTGGCAAGCGGGGGAACAGATACGCAGTATTTT.

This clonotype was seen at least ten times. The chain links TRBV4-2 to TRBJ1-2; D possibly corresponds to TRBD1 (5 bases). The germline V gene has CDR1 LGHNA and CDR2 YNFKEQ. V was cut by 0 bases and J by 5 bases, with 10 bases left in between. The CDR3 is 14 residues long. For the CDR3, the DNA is TGTGCCAGCAGCCAAGAGGGGGGGGAATATGGCTACACCTTC. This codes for CASSQEGGEYGYTF.

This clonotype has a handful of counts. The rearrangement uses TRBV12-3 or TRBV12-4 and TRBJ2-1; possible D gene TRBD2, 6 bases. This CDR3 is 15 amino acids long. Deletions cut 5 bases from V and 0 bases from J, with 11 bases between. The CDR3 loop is CASSGGESSYNEQFF. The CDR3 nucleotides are TGTGCCAGCAGTGGCGGGGAAAGCTCCTACAATGAGCAGTTCTTC.

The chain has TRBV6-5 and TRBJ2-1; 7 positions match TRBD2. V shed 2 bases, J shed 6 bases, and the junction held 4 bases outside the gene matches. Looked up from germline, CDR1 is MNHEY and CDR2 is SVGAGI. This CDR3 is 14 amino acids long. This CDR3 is CASSYGASGNEQFF. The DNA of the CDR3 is TGTGCCAGCAGTTACGGAGCTAGCGGCAATGAGCAGTTCTTC.